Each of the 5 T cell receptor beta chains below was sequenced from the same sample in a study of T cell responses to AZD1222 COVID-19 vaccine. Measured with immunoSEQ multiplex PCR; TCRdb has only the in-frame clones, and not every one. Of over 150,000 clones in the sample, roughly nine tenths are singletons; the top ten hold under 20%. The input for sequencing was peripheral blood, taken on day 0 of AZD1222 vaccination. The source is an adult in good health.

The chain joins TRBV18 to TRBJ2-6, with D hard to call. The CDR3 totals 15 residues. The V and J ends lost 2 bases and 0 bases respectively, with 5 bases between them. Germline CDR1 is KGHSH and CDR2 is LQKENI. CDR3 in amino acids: CASSPVSSGANVLTF. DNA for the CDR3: TGTGCCAGCTCACCAGTTTCCTCTGGGGCCAACGTCCTGACTTTC. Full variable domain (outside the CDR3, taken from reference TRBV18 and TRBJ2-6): NAGVMQNPRHLVRRRGQEARLRCSPMKGHSHVYWYRQLPEEGLKFMVYLQKENIIDESGMPKERFSAEFPKEGPSILRIQQVVRGDSAAYFCASSPVSSGANVLTFGAGSRLTVL.

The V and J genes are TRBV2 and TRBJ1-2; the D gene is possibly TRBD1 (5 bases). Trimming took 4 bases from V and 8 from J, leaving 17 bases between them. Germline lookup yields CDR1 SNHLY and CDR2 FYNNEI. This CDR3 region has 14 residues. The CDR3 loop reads CASSVGALTGGYTF. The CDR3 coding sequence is TGTGCCAGCAGTGTAGGGGCCCTCACGGGGGGCTACACCTTC.

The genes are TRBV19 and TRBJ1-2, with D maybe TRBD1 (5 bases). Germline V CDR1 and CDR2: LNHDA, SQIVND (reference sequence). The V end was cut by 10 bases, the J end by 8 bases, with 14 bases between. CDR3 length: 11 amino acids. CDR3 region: CATTGLRGYTF. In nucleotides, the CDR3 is TGTGCCACCACGGGGCTGCGAGGCTACACCTTC.

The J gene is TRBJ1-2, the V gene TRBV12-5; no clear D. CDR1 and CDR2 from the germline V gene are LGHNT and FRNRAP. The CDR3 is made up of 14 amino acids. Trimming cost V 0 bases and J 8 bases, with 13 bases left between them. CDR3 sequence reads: CASGLVSGLRGYTF. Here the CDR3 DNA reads TGTGCTAGTGGTTTGGTTTCGGGGTTGCGGGGCTACACCTTC.

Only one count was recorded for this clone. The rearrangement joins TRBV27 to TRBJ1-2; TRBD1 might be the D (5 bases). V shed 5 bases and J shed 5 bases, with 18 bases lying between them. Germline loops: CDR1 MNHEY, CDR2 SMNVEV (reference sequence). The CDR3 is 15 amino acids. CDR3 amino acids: CASSPSLGEFYGYTF. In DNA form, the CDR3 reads TGTGCCAGCAGTCCTAGCCTGGGGGAGTTTTATGGCTACACCTTC.